This T cell receptor beta chain was obtained from a study of T-cell memory formation after mild COVID-19 (dated by TCRdb to the early 2020s). General notes on the study: Most TCR sequence clusters were specific to one of the two donors. Longitudinal TCRalpha and TCRbeta repertoire sequencing tracked T-cell clones expanding and contracting after mild COVID-19 in a couple of donors. The cohort comprised two young, previously healthy adult volunteers, one female and one male.

Concerning this clonotype: The target of this receptor is not known. Base qualities are not at hand, and no much larger clone is one base apart.

The instrument was an Illumina NovaSeq 6000. cDNA libraries for TCRalpha and TCRbeta were prepared by 5'RACE using constant-segment primers, with sample barcodes and unique molecular identifiers added. RNA was extracted from every sample with Trizol reagent. Amplification of the libraries took two PCR steps, and the second step added a second sample barcode plus Illumina TruSeq adapters. Sequencing of libraries was performed on an Illumina NovaSeq with 2 x 150 bp paired-end reads. The paper's data handling went like this. Reads were demultiplexed and collapsed into UMI-guided consensus sequences with migec v1.2.7. Using mixcr v2.1.11, UMI consensuses were aligned to TRA and TRB V and J templates and then assembled into clonotypes. Expanded or contracted clonotypes were those called significant by both edgeR and NoisET, with noise models trained on biological replicates. For edgeR calls, the thresholds were a false discovery rate-adjusted p below 0.01 and a log2 fold-change of 1. PCA with hierarchical clustering of max-normalized trajectories of the 1000 most abundant clonotypes was used as exploratory dynamics analysis. Each responding clone was given a CD4 or CD8 phenotype based on the CD4+ and CD8+ repertoires, which had been sequenced separately. TCRdb's own reprocessing of the public reads used fastp at Q25 and MiXCR and kept productive beta chains. Under each unique CDR3 protein, matching rows form one entry showing the most common genes and DNA. The V and J calls were not made by the authors but by TCRdb's processing. The sample profile shows some 320,000 distinct CDR3 sequences; roughly 15% of them were found once. In total, the top ten clones hold more than 20% of the sample.

Ficoll-Paque density gradient centrifugation was used to isolate PBMCs. Via the germline V gene, CDR1 is SGHRS and CDR2 YFSETQ. From cysteine to phenylalanine, the CDR3 is 16 amino acids long. The CDR3 DNA has 48 bases and is translated from base 1. V sheds 3 bases and J sheds 1 base, leaving 13 bases between their ends. What the work shows at the level of the full study, not this receptor alone: Balanced CD4/CD8 phenotypes were observed for clones contracting from day 15 to 85, whereas a bias towards CD4+ was observed for a second wave of clones expanding from day 15 to 37. Whether the second-wave clones peaking on day 37 were SARS-CoV-2 specific was not confirmed. Contracting CD4+ clones turned up mainly in the CM and EM memory subsets, whereas EMRA was where CD8+ clones were enriched. Some responding clones were detected in pre-infection memory, which suggested that pre-existing cross-reactive memory T cells had joined the SARS-CoV-2 response. The study covered only two mild cases, and larger cohorts including severe cases with pre-infection samples were considered necessary.

Recombination joined TRBV5-1 with TRBJ2-2; 5 matching bases give a weak D call of TRBD1. Sequenced material: PBMCs or a T cell subset sorted from them (not recorded which). This receptor was identified in a man between 18 and 35 years old who had mild COVID-19 (a few samples of this study predate the infection). The sample titles of this study are shuffled in the database, so cell type and time point are left out; the donor was told from shared clones. The sequenced DNA: TGCGCCAGCAGCTCGACAGACTCTATGAACACCGGGGAGCTGTTTTTT. It specifies CASSSTDSMNTGELFF.